These 25 T cell receptor beta chains originate from one sample sequenced in a study of somatic mutations in cytotoxic T cells in rheumatoid arthritis. The repertoire was sequenced with immunoSEQ multiplex PCR; TCRdb's copy has only in-frame clones and lacks some. The sample consists of about 25,000 clones, 74% of them appearing once. Specimen: CD8+ T cells sorted from blood. All receptors derive from a woman aged 18 to 35 in good health.

The V gene is TRBV18, the J gene TRBJ1-1; 7 nucleotides align to TRBD1. V lost 2 bases and J lost 6; bases outside the gene matches: 6. This CDR3 comprises 14 residues. Germline values: CDR1 KGHSH, CDR2 LQKENI. The CDR3 nucleotides read TGTGCCAGCTCACCATACGACAGGGAGGCTGAAGCTTTCTTT. Translated: CASSPYDREAEAFF.

This clone was observed a few times. The chain links TRBV9 to TRBJ2-7; D uncertain. The V end was cut by 3 bases, the J end by 3 bases, with 13 bases between. Germline CDR1 is SGDLS and CDR2 is YYNGEE. The length of the CDR3 is 14 residues. This CDR3 is CASSAGWQDYEQYF. CDR3 nucleotide sequence: TGTGCCAGCAGCGCAGGTTGGCAAGACTACGAGCAGTACTTC.

This rearrangement joins TRBV27 to TRBJ1-1; maybe TRBD1 (5 bases). In germline, CDR1 is MNHEY, CDR2 SMNVEV (reference sequence). The CDR3 runs 11 residues. Deletions cut 5 bases from V and 5 bases from J, with 6 bases between. The CDR3 loop reads CASSGGTEAFF. CDR3 sequence (DNA): TGTGCCAGCAGTGGGGGGACTGAAGCTTTCTTT.

V and J are TRBV5-4 and TRBJ1-1, with 8 bases lining up with TRBD1. The V and J ends lost 4 bases and 6 bases, in that order; junction bases with no gene match: 5. The CDR3 has 13 amino acids. Germline values: CDR1 SGHNT, CDR2 YYREEE (reference sequence). CDR3 region: CASSGGQDPEAFF. The CDR3 DNA follows: TGTGCCAGCAGCGGGGGACAGGACCCTGAAGCTTTCTTT.

The V and J genes are TRBV19 and TRBJ1-2; 10 bases fit TRBD1. Trimming cost V 8 bases and J 0 bases; bases outside gene matches: 9. From germline, CDR1 is LNHDA and CDR2 SQIVND (reference sequence). CDR3 length: 16 amino acids. CDR3 nucleotides: TGTGCCAGTTCTCGGGACAGGGGAGTCCCTAACTATGGCTACACCTTC. This encodes CASSRDRGVPNYGYTF.

V is TRBV30 and J is TRBJ1-1; 7 bases are shared with TRBD1. There are 15 residues in the CDR3. Germline V gives CDR1 GTSNPN, CDR2 SVGIG (reference sequence). J gave up 0 bases and V 0 bases, and 4 bases lay outside the gene matches. DNA of the CDR3: TGTGCCTGGAGTGTGACAGGGCGAGTGAACACTGAAGCTTTCTTT. It specifies CAWSVTGRVNTEAFF.

This chain uses TRBV2 with TRBJ2-1, with 9 bases fitting TRBD2. Germline loops: CDR1 SNHLY, CDR2 FYNNEI. Trimming took 4 bases from V and 0 from J; bases not matched to a gene: 7. The CDR3 is 17 amino acids. This chain's CDR3 is CASSGLLSGGSYNEQFF. CDR3 DNA: TGTGCCAGCAGTGGACTCCTTAGCGGGGGCTCCTACAATGAGCAGTTCTTC.

This clone was seen a single time. CDR3 residues: CASSDSVGVGDTQYF. The CDR3, as DNA: TGTGCCAGCAGCGACTCGGTCGGTGTAGGGGATACGCAGTATTTT. This sequence joins TRBV6-1 and TRBJ2-3, with unresolved D. V lost 6 bases, J lost 6 bases, and 19 bases lay in between. The length of the CDR3 is 15 residues. CDR1 is MNHNS and CDR2 is SASEGT in the germline V gene.

The chain combines TRBV28 with TRBJ1-1; 8 bases agree with TRBD1. Looked up from germline, CDR1 is MDHEN and CDR2 is SYDVKM. J was trimmed by 1 base and V by 6 bases; bases with no gene match: 7. The CDR3 extends over 15 amino acids. CDR3 coding DNA: TGTGCCAGCAGAATCAGGGGGCGCGGGAACACTGAAGCTTTCTTT. Its translation is CASRIRGRGNTEAFF.

The gene calls are TRBV7-9 and TRBJ1-4; 10 bases are shared with TRBD1. Germline V gives CDR1 SEHNR, CDR2 FQNEAQ (reference sequence). Losses at the gene ends were 5 bases for V and 10 bases for J; bases not matched to a gene: 13. The CDR3 runs to 16 residues. The DNA for the CDR3 is TGTGCCAGCAGCCCTAGCGTGGGGACAGGGGATGGAAAACTGTTTTTT. This gives the protein CASSPSVGTGDGKLFF.

V and J are TRBV14 and TRBJ1-2; D is unclear. V was shortened by 0 bases and J by 0 bases, with 5 bases between the two germline ends. Looked up from germline, CDR1 is SGHDN and CDR2 is FVKESK. This CDR3 is 14 amino acids long. CDR3 coding DNA: TGTGCCAGCAGCCAAGAAGTCTCTAACTATGGCTACACCTTC. Translated: CASSQEVSNYGYTF.

This chain uses TRBV2 with TRBJ2-1; D possibly corresponds to TRBD2 (5 bases). This CDR3 contains 22 residues. The germline CDR1 and CDR2 sequences are SNHLY and FYNNEI. The V and J ends lost 7 bases and 2 bases respectively, with 36 bases between them. The CDR3 nucleotides read TGTGCCAGCAAAGGGTCCGGCCGGGGTCCTGCGTCGGAGGAATCACCCTACAATGAGCAGTTCTTC. Encoded protein: CASKGSGRGPASEESPYNEQFF. The full variable domain, in which reference TRBV2 and TRBJ2-1 provide the parts outside the CDR3, is EPEVTQTPSHQVTQMGQEVILRCVPISNHLYFYWYRQILGQKVEFLVSFYNNEISEKSEIFDDQFSVERPDGSNFTLKIRSTKLEDSAMYFCASKGSGRGPASEESPYNEQFFGPGTRLTVL.

This clone came up once. The chain couples TRBV10-1 to TRBJ2-7; D is possibly TRBD1 (6 bases). The germline gives CDR1 WNHNN, CDR2 SYGVQD (reference sequence). The CDR3 has 14 amino acids. V was shortened by 7 bases and J by 5 bases, with 18 bases between the two germline ends. CDR3: CASTLGQPGHEQYV. Written as DNA, the CDR3 is TGCGCCAGCACCCTCGGACAGCCTGGGCACGAGCAGTACGTC.

The DNA for the CDR3 is TGTGCCAGCAGCGTAGAGGATGGGAGCACAGATACGCAGTATTTT. This sequence encodes CASSVEDGSTDTQYF. The chain couples TRBV9 to TRBJ2-3; D not certain. The CDR3 totals 15 residues. The V gene's germline CDR1 is SGDLS and CDR2 YYNGEE. Trimming pared 0 bases from V and 0 bases from J, leaving 8 bases between. Full variable domain (missing parts from reference TRBV9 and TRBJ2-3): DSGVTQTPKHLITATGQRVTLRCSPRSGDLSVYWYQQSLDQGLQFLIQYYNGEERAKGNILERFSAQQFPDLHSELNLSSLELGDSALYFCASSVEDGSTDTQYFGPGTRLTVL.

The chain combines TRBV7-9 with TRBJ2-7; D possibly corresponds to TRBD1 (6 bases). V lost 4 bases and J 2 bases, leaving 12 bases between the germline ends. Looked up from germline, CDR1 is SEHNR and CDR2 is FQNEAQ (reference sequence). The CDR3 length is 14 residues. Written as DNA, the CDR3 is TGTGCCAGCAGCTCTGGACAGCTACCCTACGAGCAGTACGTC. This encodes CASSSGQLPYEQYV.

The V gene is TRBV6-6, the J gene TRBJ2-7; TRBD2 agrees at 9 bases. Unmatched junction bases numbered 5, after V lost 10 bases and J lost 4 bases. The CDR3 extends over 12 amino acids. The germline CDR1 and CDR2 sequences are MNHNY and SVGAGI (reference sequence). Here the CDR3 reads CATSGGSYEQYV. The CDR3 DNA sequence: TGTGCCACCAGCGGGGGGAGTTACGAGCAGTACGTC.

The genes are TRBV15 and TRBJ2-3; TRBD1 is a possible D gene (6 bases). Trimming left V 0 bases short and J 5 bases short, with 9 bases between. The CDR3 contains 14 residues. CDR1 LNHNV and CDR2 YYDKDF come from the germline V gene (reference sequence). The CDR3 bases are TGTGCCACCAGCAGAGACAGGGGAATAGATACGCAGTATTTT. Encoded protein: CATSRDRGIDTQYF.

J is TRBJ2-7 and V is TRBV28; a possible D gene is TRBD1 (5 bases). The CDR3 is 14 residues long. From germline, CDR1 is MDHEN and CDR2 SYDVKM. The V end was cut by 6 bases, the J end by 3 bases, with 15 bases between. The CDR3 loop reads CASSRRAGNYEQYV. In DNA form, the CDR3 reads TGTGCCAGCAGCCGCCGGGCAGGGAACTACGAGCAGTACGTC.

This chain uses TRBV4-1 with TRBJ2-2; D is possibly TRBD1 (6 bases). This CDR3 has 16 residues. The germline V gene encodes CDR1 MGHRA and CDR2 YSYEKL. V was pared by 0 bases and J by 5 bases, with 13 bases between. Written as DNA, the CDR3 is TGCGCCAGCAGCCAAGAGGGGGCAGCCTCGACCGGGGAGCTGTTTTTT. Translated: CASSQEGAASTGELFF.

As regards this clone: Other nucleotide sequences from this sample produce the same CDR3. The chain combines TRBV7-9 with TRBJ2-5, with D possibly being TRBD2 (5 bases). V lost 1 base, J lost 3 bases, and 9 bases lay in between. Per the germline V gene, CDR1 is SEHNR and CDR2 is FQNEAQ (reference sequence). CDR3 size: 14 residues. As DNA, the CDR3 is TGTGCCAGCAGCTTAGGAGGGTTTAAAGAGACCCAGTACTTC. Translation: CASSLGGFKETQYF.

The chain recombines TRBV14 with TRBJ2-1; no clear D gene. The CDR3 has 15 residues. Germline lookup yields CDR1 SGHDN and CDR2 FVKESK. Trimming took off 3 bases at V and 3 bases at J, with 12 bases between the two ends. In DNA, the CDR3 is TGTGCCAGCAGCCACCCTGTCGCAGGCTACAATGAGCAGTTCTTC. This codes for CASSHPVAGYNEQFF. Full variable domain (outside the CDR3, taken from reference TRBV14 and TRBJ2-1): EAGVTQFPSHSVIEKGQTVTLRCDPISGHDNLYWYRRVMGKEIKFLLHFVKESKQDESGMPNNRFLAERTGGTYSTLKVQPAELEDSGVYFCASSHPVAGYNEQFFGPGTRLTVL.

The chain joins TRBV6-1 to TRBJ1-1, with D unclear. The ends were cut back, 6 bases at V and 7 bases at J, with 12 bases in the middle. Per the germline V gene, CDR1 is MNHNS and CDR2 is SASEGT. The CDR3 totals 12 residues. The CDR3 DNA is TGTGCCAGCAGCGATGACTCTGATGAAGCTTTCTTT. It translates to CASSDDSDEAFF.

V and J are TRBV4-1 and TRBJ1-5; weak D call: TRBD1 (5 bases). The CDR3 length is 13 residues. V lost 1 base to trimming and J lost 4 bases, with 5 bases between them. Germline V gene lookup returns CDR1 MGHRA and CDR2 YSYEKL. In DNA, the CDR3 is TGCGCCAGCAGCCAAGGGGGGAATCAGCCCCAGCATTTT. Amino acids: CASSQGGNQPQHF.

The chain couples TRBV7-9 to TRBJ2-3; 8 bases match TRBD2. This CDR3 comprises 15 residues. The germline V gene encodes CDR1 SEHNR and CDR2 FQNEAQ (reference sequence). J lost 4 bases, V lost 6 bases, and 9 bases had no gene match. This CDR3 reads CASSPSGSVADTQYF. In DNA, the CDR3 is TGTGCCAGCAGTCCCAGCGGGAGTGTCGCAGATACGCAGTATTTT.

The V and J genes are TRBV11-3 and TRBJ2-4; D is possibly TRBD2 (5 bases). The V end lost 6 bases, the J end lost 6 bases, and 12 bases lay between the germline ends. The CDR3 runs 13 residues. Germline CDR1 is SGHNT and CDR2 is YENEEA. The CDR3 is CASSSGSGNIQYF. CDR3 sequence (DNA): TGTGCCAGCAGTTCGGGATCGGGAAACATTCAGTACTTC.